The 21 T cell receptor beta chains below all came from one sample that was sequenced in a study of regulatory T cells in long-lasting Graves disease. HTBI primers from iRepertoire and Arm-PCR of CDR3 regions yielded the TCR beta libraries. MiXCR, applied by TCRdb to the multiplex PCR reads, yields one record per CDR3 protein. The sample lists over 500,000 distinct CDR3 sequences; around 17% were seen once. Noted time point: newly diagnosed GD, antithyroid drugs for less than 3 months. PBMC-derived RNA was used for the TCR library. Separately, the same data were catalogued under a study of T cells in Graves' hyperthyroidism and ophthalmopathy.

This sample comprised peripheral blood mononuclear cells (PBMCs), obtained at new diagnosis, from a patient treated with antithyroid drugs. Receptors originate from a woman under 40 with Graves disease.

This clonotype was recorded many times. The rearrangement joins TRBV29-1 to TRBJ2-7, with 7 bases that match TRBD2. Trimming at V came to 6 bases and at J to 3 bases, leaving 5 bases not matched to a gene. In germline, CDR1 is SQVTM, CDR2 ANQGSEA. The CDR3 totals 12 residues. CDR3 amino acids: CSVGDYLYEQYF. CDR3 bases: TGCAGCGTCGGGGACTACCTCTACGAGCAGTACTTC.

The chain couples TRBV30 to TRBJ1-4, with D possibly TRBD1 on 5 matching bases. CDR3 size: 16 residues. V was clipped by 0 bases and J by 0 bases, with 11 bases between them. Germline V gives CDR1 GTSNPN, CDR2 SVGIG (reference sequence). The CDR3 nucleotides read TGTGCCTGGAGTGTACAAGGGACTGCAACTAATGAAAAACTGTTTTTT. It is translated as CAWSVQGTATNEKLFF.

This clonotype has only a few counts. A much larger clone sits a single nucleotide away, making a read error possible. This chain uses TRBV12-3 or TRBV12-4 with TRBJ2-1; the D gene is possibly TRBD2 (6 bases). This CDR3 comprises 16 residues. The V gene lost 6 bases and the J gene lost 4 bases, with 19 bases spanning the gap. The CDR3 bases are TGTGCCAGCAGCGGCCCGGGAGCGGCCGGGTACAATGAGCAGTTCTTC. As protein: CASSGPGAAGYNEQFF.

Remarks on this clonotype: A far more abundant clone sits one base away, making this likely a read error. The rearrangement links TRBV19 to TRBJ1-4, with 9 bases fitting TRBD1. This CDR3 has 15 residues. Looked up from germline, CDR1 is LNHDA and CDR2 is SQIVND (reference sequence). V shed 9 bases, J shed 5 bases, and the junction held 10 bases outside the gene matches. CDR3 protein: CASGATGTGNEKLFF. In DNA, the CDR3 is TGTGCCAGCGGCGCTACCGGGACAGGGAATGAAAAACTGTTTTTT.

V is TRBV6-1 and J is TRBJ1-1; D is undetermined. Per germline, CDR1 MNHNS and CDR2 SASEGT. This CDR3 has 11 amino acids. V was shortened by 10 bases and J by 10 bases, with 16 bases between the two germline ends. CDR3 protein: CATRHNSRAFF. In DNA, the CDR3 is TGTGCCACCCGACACAACTCTCGAGCTTTCTTT.

The rearrangement joins TRBV5-5 to TRBJ2-5; TRBD2 agrees at 7 bases. CDR1 and CDR2 from the germline V gene are SGHKS and YYEKEE (reference sequence). The CDR3 is 14 residues long. Trimming removed 4 bases from V and 5 bases from J; junction bases left unmatched: 8. The CDR3 spells CASSPGTKGETQYF. DNA of the CDR3: TGTGCCAGCAGCCCCGGGACTAAGGGGGAGACCCAGTACTTC.

The chain has TRBV18 and TRBJ2-5; D unresolved. Trimming took 4 bases from V and 2 from J, leaving 8 bases between them. The germline V gene encodes CDR1 KGHSH and CDR2 LQKENI. The CDR3 is 13 amino acids. The CDR3 DNA reads as TGTGCCAGCTCACAAGTACAGCAAGAGACCCAGTACTTC. It encodes CASSQVQQETQYF.

This clonotype has a handful of counts. The chain is built from TRBV5-6 and TRBJ2-5, with D tentatively TRBD2 (6 bases). Germline-derived CDR1 and CDR2 are SGHDT and YYEEEE. The CDR3 loop spans 15 amino acids. V lost 4 bases and J 0 bases, leaving 13 bases between the germline ends. The CDR3 DNA is TGTGCCAGCAGCCCAAGGGAGGCGTACCAAGAGACCCAGTACTTC. Translating it yields CASSPREAYQETQYF.

This clonotype was counted between two and nine times. The chain is built from TRBV30 and TRBJ2-2; no reliable D call. CDR3 length equals 12 residues. V lost 6 bases and J lost 6, with 11 bases in between. Per the germline V gene, CDR1 is GTSNPN and CDR2 is SVGIG (reference sequence). CDR3 sequence: CACFTRPGELFF. The CDR3 DNA follows: TGTGCCTGTTTCACAAGGCCCGGGGAGCTGTTTTTT.

The chain has TRBV3-1 and TRBJ2-1, with 9 bases identical to TRBD2. The V and J ends lost 3 bases and 8 bases, in that order; junction bases with no gene match: 5. Germline CDR1 and CDR2: LGHDT and YNNKEL (reference sequence). The CDR3 spans 14 residues. This CDR3 is CASSQGTSTYEQFF. The CDR3 DNA is TGTGCCAGCAGCCAGGGGACTAGCACCTATGAGCAGTTCTTC.

This clonotype was seen at least ten times. V gene TRBV6-2 or TRBV6-3 combines with J gene TRBJ1-1, with D tentatively TRBD1 (5 bases). CDR1 MNHEY and CDR2 SVGEGT come from the germline V gene. Trimming removed 5 bases from V and 1 base from J, with 8 bases in between. The CDR3 is 13 amino acids. The CDR3, as DNA: TGTGCCAGCAGTGAGGGGAGGAACACTGAAGCTTTCTTT. Protein product: CASSEGRNTEAFF.

In regard to this clonotype: One end of the junction does not line up with germline, which may come from a read error. V usage is TRBV6-1 and J usage is TRBJ1-1; 7 nucleotides agree with TRBD1. The CDR3 sequence is 12 residues long. The germline CDR1 and CDR2 sequences are MNHNS and SASEGT. The CDR3: CASTPEPGGRVF. The CDR3 nucleotides read TGTGCCAGCACCCCCGAACCAGGGGGTCGGGTCTTT.

This clonotype showed up many times. The gene calls are TRBV28 and TRBJ2-2; 10 bases match TRBD2. After removal of 7 bases from V and 10 bases from J, the junction contained 9 bases not matched to a gene. From germline, CDR1 is MDHEN and CDR2 SYDVKM. The CDR3 is 14 amino acids. Here the CDR3 reads CASMLAGGAEELFF. Written as DNA, the CDR3 is TGTGCCAGCATGTTAGCGGGAGGAGCAGAGGAGCTGTTTTTT.

In its sample, this clonotype was seen a few times. The V gene is TRBV5-1, the J gene TRBJ2-1; 7 bases are shared with TRBD2. The CDR3 is 15 residues long. V lost 0 bases to trimming and J lost 4 bases; unmatched junction nucleotides: 4. In germline, CDR1 is SGHRS, CDR2 YFSETQ. The CDR3 DNA reads TGCGCCAGCAGCTTGGACCTAGCGGCTTACAATGAGCAGTTCTTC. Amino acids: CASSLDLAAYNEQFF.

This clonotype was detected many times. This rearrangement joins TRBV6-2 or TRBV6-3 to TRBJ2-1, with D perhaps matching TRBD2 (6 bases). V was cut by 7 bases and J by 5 bases, with 15 bases left in between. This CDR3 spans 14 amino acids. Germline V CDR1 and CDR2: MNHEY, SVGEGT. CDR3 in amino acids: CASIRLAPNNEQFF. In DNA, the CDR3 is TGTGCCAGCATTCGCCTAGCGCCAAACAATGAGCAGTTCTTC.

The genes are TRBV7-9 and TRBJ2-4, with D possibly TRBD2 on 5 matching bases. Germline assignment: CDR1 SEHNR and CDR2 FQNEAQ (reference sequence). This CDR3 is 13 amino acids long. Between the trimmed V and J ends, which lost 5 bases and 6 bases, there was a span of 11 bases. The CDR3 spells CASSGDGLNIQYF. DNA for the CDR3: TGTGCCAGCAGCGGGGATGGACTAAACATTCAGTACTTC. The variable domain in full, completed from reference TRBV7-9 and TRBJ2-4, reads DTGVSQNPRHKITKRGQNVTFRCDPISEHNRLYWYRQTLGQGPEFLTYFQNEAQLEKSRLLSDRFSAERPKGSFSTLEIQRTEQGDSAMYLCASSGDGLNIQYFGAGTRLSVL.

This clonotype showed up many times. V usage is TRBV6-1 and J usage is TRBJ1-5; perhaps TRBD1 as D (5 bases). Germline CDR1 and CDR2: MNHNS and SASEGT. Trimming shortened V by 6 bases and J by 7 bases, and 16 bases separated the two germline ends. The CDR3 has 14 amino acids. In DNA form, the CDR3 reads TGTGCCAGCAGAACCGGGGGGATCGGACAGCCCCAGCATTTT. Residues: CASRTGGIGQPQHF.

This clonotype came up many times. The CDR3 is CASIPSGYITDTQYF. CDR3 in DNA: TGTGCCAGCATCCCTAGCGGGTACATCACAGATACGCAGTATTTT. The V and J genes are TRBV28 and TRBJ2-3, with 8 bases identical to TRBD2. V gave up 7 bases and J gave up 2 bases; unmatched junction bases: 8. CDR1 and CDR2 from the germline V gene are MDHEN and SYDVKM. The CDR3 sequence is 15 residues long.

This clonotype was observed at least ten times. V gene TRBV27 combines with J gene TRBJ2-7; 9 nucleotides line up with TRBD2. V shed 5 bases, J shed 3 bases, and the junction held 14 bases outside the gene matches. Looked up from germline, CDR1 is MNHEY and CDR2 is SMNVEV (reference sequence). This CDR3 contains 17 residues. This CDR3 reads CASSLRGSTSGLYEQYF. The CDR3 region has the DNA TGTGCCAGCAGTCTTAGGGGGTCAACTAGCGGGCTCTACGAGCAGTACTTC.

This clonotype has at least ten counts. The chain combines TRBV7-9 with TRBJ2-7, with 11 bases identical to TRBD2. Germline V gene data show CDR1 as SEHNR and CDR2 as FQNEAQ (reference sequence). CDR3 length equals 16 residues. V lost 3 bases, J lost 7 bases, and 11 bases stayed unmatched. The CDR3 region is CASSFGETSGTSEQYF. The CDR3 DNA follows: TGTGCCAGCAGCTTCGGGGAGACTAGCGGGACTTCAGAGCAGTACTTC.

Worth noting for this clonotype: A read error may be the cause here, since a much bigger clone is one base away. CDR3 loop: CASSSSSDPNTGELFF. As DNA, the CDR3 is TGTGCCAGCAGTTCGTCCAGCGATCCGAACACCGGGGAGCTGTTTTTT. The rearrangement uses TRBV12-3 or TRBV12-4 and TRBJ2-2, with D uncertain. The CDR3 length is 16 residues. V was trimmed by 4 bases and J by 0 bases, leaving 12 bases between them.